These 2 T cell receptor beta chains were all obtained from the same sample, sequenced in a study of T cells in Graves' hyperthyroidism and ophthalmopathy. Amplified regions were TCR beta CDR3 sequences from RNA transcripts. The HTBI set primed first-round TCR CDR3 RT-PCR. TCRdb re-called the multiplex PCR reads through MiXCR, storing one row per CDR3 protein. Of some 300,000 distinct CDR3 sequences in the sample, roughly 15% were seen once. The specimen sequenced was blood. The source is a man between 25 and 39 years old with Graves' hyperthyroidism.

Ten or more counts support this clonotype. Compared with germline, one end of the junction differs, possibly owing to a read error. The CDR3 nucleotides read TGTGCCAGCAGTTTCGGAGGGAGCTCCTACAATGAGCAGTTCTTC. This encodes CASSFGGSSYNEQFF. The V and J genes are TRBV5-1 and TRBJ2-1; D is possibly TRBD2 (6 bases). CDR1 is SGHRS, CDR2 YFSETQ, per germline. The CDR3 extends over 15 amino acids.

This clonotype was recorded many times. The chain uses TRBV11-1 and TRBJ2-3, with 12 bases fitting TRBD2. The CDR3 spans 15 residues. From germline, CDR1 is SGHAT and CDR2 FQDESV (reference sequence). Trimming took 5 bases from V and 5 from J; bases not matched to a gene: 5. The CDR3 loop reads CASSRLAGEGDTQYF. The CDR3 DNA follows: TGTGCCAGCAGCCGACTAGCGGGAGAGGGAGATACGCAGTATTTT.